The present T cell receptor (beta chain) was sequenced within a study of T cells after posttransplantation cyclophosphamide. Notes on the study in general: TRB clonality was highly associated with recipient CMV seropositivity and reactivation. Donor CD8+ memory clones often dominated recipient blood repertoires at later times.

Sequencing used immunoSEQ multiplex PCR; TCRdb keeps in-frame clones, though not all of them. The sample yields around 22,000 clones, about 90% seen once. The V end was cut by 4 bases, the J end by 3 bases, with 10 bases between. CDR1 and CDR2 from the germline V gene are SGHRS and YFSETQ. This CDR3 is built from 14 residues. Sampled 1 year posttransplant, controls received myeloablative marrow transplants, methotrexate and a calcineurin inhibitor. This clone was seen a handful of times. Its antigen is undetermined. The sequencing used PBMCs, collected after an allogeneic stem cell transplant with a calcineurin inhibitor and methotrexate. The chain joins TRBV5-1 to TRBJ2-2; D uncertain. This TCR derives from a female patient aged 50 to 65 who received an allogeneic stem cell transplant from an unrelated donor, was CMV-positive, and had chronic GVHD only. Some T cells here may be from the graft donor. Here the CDR3 reads CASSQALYTGELFF. CDR3 nucleotides: TGCGCCAGCAGCCAAGCCCTTTACACCGGGGAGCTGTTTTTT.